In its sample, the clone carrying this T cell receptor (beta chain) was seen once. The method was immunoSEQ multiplex PCR; TCRdb's version includes in-frame clones alone and lacks a portion of them. The table lists over 150,000 clones, about 85% of them singletons. The V segment lost 1 base and the J segment 2 bases; nucleotides outside the gene matches: 1. Germline V CDR1 and CDR2: SGHTA, FQGNSA. The CDR3 has 16 amino acids. The data originate from a study of blood T cell repertoires in COVID-19. Study at large: The United States, Italy and Spain supplied acute and convalescent COVID-19 samples. From T cells, B-cell-depleted T cells, or PBMCs came the material, which was cDNA or gDNA.

The genes are TRBV7-2 and TRBJ2-6, with 8 bases lining up with TRBD1. This clonotype originated in a man aged 35 to 55 with acute or convalescent COVID-19. Sequenced input: peripheral blood. The CDR3 coding sequence is TGTGCCAGCAGCTTAGGACAGGGGACTGGGGCCAACGTCCTGACTTTC. Amino acids: CASSLGQGTGANVLTF.